Included here is one T cell receptor (beta chain) sequence, with context. The antigen remains undetermined. The protocol was immunoSEQ multiplex PCR, while the TCRdb copy is restricted to in-frame clones and leaves out a portion. The table records 35,000 to 40,000 clones, approximately 86% of them present only once. The data stem from a study of T cells in localized non-small cell lung cancer. Regarding the study as a whole: The highest T cell clonality was in uninvolved adjacent lung, above tumor. A median of about 60 of the top 100 tumor clones appeared in adjacent lung, which was paired and uninvolved. Only one tumor region was sequenced, so heterogeneity remains possible.

Germline V lookup: CDR1 MNHEY, CDR2 SVGAGI. Trimming removed 0 bases at V and 8 bases at J, with 11 bases between. There are 15 residues in the CDR3. The chain carries TRBV6-5 and TRBJ1-6; D possibly corresponds to TRBD1 (6 bases). This TCR was recovered from a man aged 35 to 70 with stage I lung adenocarcinoma. The specimen comprised peripheral blood, sampled before any cancer treatment. CDR3 loop: CASSYSSGDYSPLHF. Here the CDR3 DNA reads TGTGCCAGCAGTTACTCTTCAGGGGACTATTCACCCCTCCACTTT.